The 30 T cell receptor beta chains below all came from one sample that was sequenced in a study of regulatory T cells in long-lasting Graves disease. Documented time point: newly diagnosed GD, antithyroid drugs for less than 3 months. After RNA was extracted from PBMCs, the TCR library was made from it. Researchers made TCR beta libraries by using iRepertoire HTBI primers and running Arm-PCR on CDR3 regions. TCRdb recomputed calls from the multiplex PCR reads with MiXCR, one row per CDR3 protein. The data hold hundreds of thousands of distinct CDR3 sequences, with roughly 12% observed a single time. These data were likewise used in another study, on T cells in Graves' hyperthyroidism and ophthalmopathy.

The material was peripheral blood mononuclear cells (PBMCs), obtained at new diagnosis, from a patient treated with antithyroid drugs. The source of these receptors is a man between 25 and 39 years old with Graves disease.

In its sample, this clonotype was seen a few times. CDR3 sequence reads: CASSEEGGTLSYNEQFF. The CDR3 DNA is TGTGCCAGCAGTGAAGAAGGGGGGACACTGTCCTACAATGAGCAGTTCTTC. The V call is TRBV6-1, the J call TRBJ2-1, with D tentatively TRBD1 or TRBD2 (6 bases each). The CDR3 is 17 residues long. Trimming cost V 1 base and J 1 base, with 14 bases left between them. Germline loops: CDR1 MNHNS, CDR2 SASEGT.

This clonotype was observed at least ten times. The gene calls are TRBV20-1 and TRBJ2-3, with 7 nucleotides matching TRBD2. Per the germline V gene, CDR1 is DFQATT and CDR2 is SNEGSKA (reference sequence). The CDR3 runs to 14 residues. Germline trimming cut 5 bases from V and 5 bases from J; bases unmatched to any gene: 10. The CDR3 region is CSACRLAEGDTQYF. The DNA for the CDR3 is TGCAGTGCTTGTCGACTAGCTGAGGGAGATACGCAGTATTTT.

This clonotype was detected only a few times. This rearrangement joins TRBV20-1 to TRBJ1-4; D not certain. Germline CDR1 reads DFQATT; CDR2 reads SNEGSKA (reference sequence). Deletions cut 3 bases from V and 0 bases from J, with 20 bases between. The CDR3 runs to 18 residues. The CDR3 nucleotides read TGCAGTGCTAGGGCTGACTCCTGGGCGGGTGCAACTAATGAAAAACTGTTTTTT. Residues: CSARADSWAGATNEKLFF.

The chain joins TRBV27 to TRBJ1-2; tentatively, D is TRBD1 (5 bases). Trimming took off 5 bases at V and 7 bases at J, with 11 bases between the two ends. Germline V gives CDR1 MNHEY, CDR2 SMNVEV (reference sequence). The CDR3 is 12 residues long. CDR3 coding DNA: TGTGCCAGCAGTCGGGAGGGGATTGGCTACACCTTC. Its translation is CASSREGIGYTF.

In its sample, this clonotype was seen a few times. The V gene is TRBV29-1, the J gene TRBJ2-1, with a weak D call TRBD2 (7 bases). The CDR3 is made up of 16 amino acids. Trimming removed 0 bases from V and 1 base from J, with 13 bases in between. CDR1 and CDR2 from the germline V gene are SQVTM and ANQGSEA. CDR3 region: CSVEDLEGGSYNEQFF. DNA of the CDR3: TGCAGCGTTGAAGATCTGGAGGGGGGGTCCTACAATGAGCAGTTCTTC.

The gene calls are TRBV29-1 and TRBJ2-7; 9 nucleotides agree with TRBD1. The CDR3 is made up of 15 amino acids. The V segment lost 7 bases and the J segment 5 bases; nucleotides outside the gene matches: 15. Germline CDR1 SQVTM, CDR2 ANQGSEA. The CDR3 DNA is TGCAGCGGCCTGGACGAAGGGACAGGGTTCCACGAGCAGTACTTC. This codes for CSGLDEGTGFHEQYF.

This clonotype has ten or more counts. The chain has TRBV30 and TRBJ2-2; unclear D gene. The V end was cut by 4 bases, the J end by 3 bases, with 0 bases between. The CDR3 is 10 amino acids. In germline, CDR1 is GTSNPN, CDR2 SVGIG (reference sequence). This CDR3 reads CAWNTGELFF. CDR3 in DNA: TGTGCCTGGAACACCGGGGAGCTGTTTTTT.

This clonotype was recorded at least ten times. The chain carries TRBV20-1 and TRBJ2-3; 7 bases fit TRBD1. Germline V lookup: CDR1 DFQATT, CDR2 SNEGSKA (reference sequence). J was trimmed by 3 bases and V by 4 bases; bases with no gene match: 13. CDR3 size: 16 residues. CDR3 in amino acids: CSATGEDRAGTDTQYF. The CDR3 DNA sequence: TGCAGTGCTACAGGGGAAGACAGGGCTGGAACAGATACGCAGTATTTT.

This clonotype was seen only a few times. The chain employs TRBV25-1 and TRBJ2-1; D not certain. V gave up 3 bases and J gave up 2 bases, with 8 bases separating them. Per the germline V gene, CDR1 is MGHDK and CDR2 is SYGVNS. This CDR3 region has 14 residues. The CDR3 protein is CASSEAGAYNEQFF. For the CDR3, the DNA is TGTGCCAGCAGTGAGGCAGGAGCCTACAATGAGCAGTTCTTC.

This clonotype showed up just a few times. This chain links TRBV20-1 with TRBJ2-1; 8 bases fit TRBD2. Germline-derived CDR1 and CDR2 are DFQATT and SNEGSKA (reference sequence). The CDR3 contains 15 residues. The ends lost 5 bases at V and 2 bases at J; junction bases unmatched: 8. The CDR3 reads CSALLAATPYNEQFF. CDR3 in DNA: TGCAGTGCTCTACTAGCGGCCACGCCCTACAATGAGCAGTTCTTC.

This chain connects TRBV30 to TRBJ1-1, with 7 bases fitting TRBD1. The germline V gene has CDR1 GTSNPN and CDR2 SVGIG (reference sequence). The trim removed 3 bases at V and 2 bases at J, leaving 15 bases unmatched. The CDR3 totals 17 residues. The CDR3 region is CAWRNWDRQWGNTEAFF. CDR3 nucleotides: TGTGCCTGGAGGAATTGGGACAGACAGTGGGGAAACACTGAAGCTTTCTTT.

Ten or more counts support this clonotype. The V gene is TRBV7-2, the J gene TRBJ2-7; no reliable D call. Per the germline V gene, CDR1 is SGHTA and CDR2 is FQGNSA. V lost 5 bases to trimming and J lost 7 bases, with 15 bases between them. The CDR3 loop spans 13 amino acids. CDR3 DNA sequence: TGTGCCAGCAGCACACACCTCTACGGGGAGCAGTACTTC. Protein: CASSTHLYGEQYF.

This clonotype was picked up a small number of times. One end of the junction fails to match germline, which may point to a read error. This chain uses TRBV7-2 with TRBJ2-7, with a tentative D call TRBD1 (5 bases). This CDR3 contains 15 residues. Germline CDR1 and CDR2: SGHTA and FQGNSA. CDR3 sequence reads: CASSQGRPPTYKQYF. Written as DNA, the CDR3 is TGTGCCAGCAGCCAGGGCCGGCCCCCCACCTACAAGCAGTACTTC.

The chain combines TRBV15 with TRBJ2-5; 8 nucleotides line up with TRBD1. Germline values: CDR1 LNHNV, CDR2 YYDKDF (reference sequence). With 7 bases clipped from V and 5 bases from J, the junction kept 6 bases outside the gene matches. The CDR3 has 13 residues. The CDR3 sequence: CATTGQGGETQYF. CDR3 coding DNA: TGTGCCACCACCGGACAGGGTGGGGAGACCCAGTACTTC.

The rearrangement uses TRBV19 and TRBJ1-1, with a tentative D call TRBD1 (5 bases). Germline loops: CDR1 LNHDA, CDR2 SQIVND (reference sequence). Trimming removed 6 bases from V and 5 bases from J, with 13 bases in between. CDR3 size: 13 residues. DNA of the CDR3: TGTGCCAGTAGGAACAAAGGGGCAACTGAAGCTTTCTTT. Amino acid sequence: CASRNKGATEAFF. Looking up the rest from reference TRBV19 and TRBJ1-1 gives the full variable domain: DGGITQSPKYLFRKEGQNVTLSCEQNLNHDAMYWYRQDPGQGLRLIYYSQIVNDFQKGDIAEGYSVSREKKESFPLTVTSAQKNPTAFYLCASRNKGATEAFFGQGTRLTVV.

V usage is TRBV9 and J usage is TRBJ2-1; perhaps D is TRBD1 or TRBD2 (6 bases each). This CDR3 contains 15 residues. Germline V gene lookup returns CDR1 SGDLS and CDR2 YYNGEE. Trimming stripped 4 bases from V and 0 bases from J, with 11 bases between. The CDR3 coding sequence is TGTGCCAGCAGCATAGGGGGGATCTCCTACAATGAGCAGTTCTTC. Translating it yields CASSIGGISYNEQFF.

This clonotype was seen a handful of times. It may be a read error: a sequence one base away is much more abundant. The chain uses TRBV18 and TRBJ2-1, with a weak D call TRBD2 (6 bases). There are 13 residues in the CDR3. CDR1 is KGHSH and CDR2 is LQKENI in the germline V gene. The CDR3 DNA sequence: TGTGCCAGCTCCCCCGGGAGAATCAATGAGCAGTCCTTC. Amino acid sequence: CASSPGRINEQSF.

V gene TRBV14 combines with J gene TRBJ2-7; D call uncertain. The V gene's germline CDR1 is SGHDN and CDR2 FVKESK. Trimming shortened V by 2 bases and J by 4 bases, and 12 bases separated the two germline ends. The CDR3 is made up of 14 amino acids. CDR3 DNA: TGTGCCAGCAGCCAACATCAATCTGAATACGAGCAGTACTTC. Its translation: CASSQHQSEYEQYF.

This clonotype was observed many times. CDR3 DNA sequence: TGTGCCAGCAGTTCCGCGATGGGGGAGAATGAGCAGTTCTTC. The encoded protein is CASSSAMGENEQFF. V usage is TRBV27 and J usage is TRBJ2-1; D assignment may be TRBD1 or TRBD2 (5 bases each). The V end lost 4 bases, the J end lost 7 bases, and 14 bases lay between the germline ends. In germline, CDR1 is MNHEY, CDR2 SMNVEV (reference sequence). The CDR3 length is 14 residues.

This clonotype was seen ten or more times. The J gene is TRBJ2-7, the V gene TRBV28; 7 positions agree with TRBD1. The CDR3 totals 14 residues. Trimming cost V 2 bases and J 7 bases; bases outside gene matches: 8. Germline V gives CDR1 MDHEN, CDR2 SYDVKM. CDR3 residues: CASSLDPGQPEQYF. CDR3 bases: TGTGCCAGCAGTTTAGACCCGGGACAGCCTGAGCAGTACTTC.

The sample holds many counts of this clonotype. The chain uses TRBV12-3 or TRBV12-4 and TRBJ2-7, with TRBD2 matching 10 bases. The CDR3 covers 14 residues. Trimming cost V 3 bases and J 5 bases; bases outside gene matches: 4. CDR3 amino acids: CASSLSSGSHEQYF. The CDR3 DNA reads TGTGCCAGCAGTTTGTCTAGCGGGAGCCACGAGCAGTACTTC.

This clonotype was seen ten or more times. The chain links TRBV7-8 to TRBJ2-1; 7 bases map to TRBD2. V trimming: 2 bases; J trimming: 5 bases; junction bases outside the gene matches: 3. CDR1 and CDR2 (germline): SGHVS, FQNEAQ. CDR3 length equals 14 residues. The CDR3 region has the DNA TGTGCCAGCAGCTTACCTGCGGGGGACAATGAGCAGTTCTTC. Encoded protein: CASSLPAGDNEQFF.

This clonotype was seen ten or more times. The rearrangement uses TRBV20-1 and TRBJ2-1; the D is unclear. The V gene lost 2 bases and the J gene lost 7 bases, with 9 bases spanning the gap. In germline, CDR1 is DFQATT, CDR2 SNEGSKA (reference sequence). CDR3 length: 12 amino acids. This CDR3 reads CSARSLGNEQFF. Here the CDR3 DNA reads TGCAGTGCTAGATCTCTCGGAAATGAGCAGTTCTTC.

Many counts were recorded for this clonotype. The chain recombines TRBV2 with TRBJ2-4; a possible D gene is TRBD2 (6 bases). Trimming took 11 bases from V and 2 from J, leaving 16 bases between them. CDR1 and CDR2 from the germline V gene are SNHLY and FYNNEI. The CDR3 loop spans 14 amino acids. For the CDR3, the DNA is TGTGCCGGCTCGGGAGTGGGAACCAAAAACATTCAGTACTTC. Its translation: CAGSGVGTKNIQYF.

V is TRBV11-2 and J is TRBJ2-1; D might be TRBD1 (5 bases). In germline, CDR1 is SGHAT, CDR2 FQNNGV. The V gene lost 8 bases and the J gene lost 0 bases, with 11 bases spanning the gap. The CDR3 has 14 amino acids. For the CDR3, the DNA is TGTGCCAGCGAAACAGGAACCTCCTACAATGAGCAGTTCTTC. Amino acid sequence: CASETGTSYNEQFF.

This clonotype was recorded many times. The chain links TRBV20-1 to TRBJ2-2; possible D gene TRBD2, 5 bases. V was pared by 6 bases and J by 6 bases, with 17 bases between. The CDR3 extends over 14 amino acids. CDR1 is DFQATT and CDR2 is SNEGSKA in the germline V gene (reference sequence). For the CDR3, the DNA is TGCAGTGCCGACACCCCGCTAGCCCCCGGGGAGCTGTTTTTT. It codes for CSADTPLAPGELFF.

Many counts were recorded for this clonotype. The chain combines TRBV7-7 with TRBJ2-1; 7 bases are shared with TRBD2. This CDR3 has 14 residues. From germline, CDR1 is SSHAT and CDR2 FNYEAQ (reference sequence). After removal of 2 bases from V and 6 bases from J, the junction contained 4 bases not matched to a gene. CDR3 amino acids: CASSLSGEGNEQFF. CDR3 in DNA: TGTGCCAGCAGCTTAAGCGGGGAGGGCAATGAGCAGTTCTTC.

The table lists this clonotype with a few counts. The V gene is TRBV20-1, the J gene TRBJ1-1; D not resolved. Germline CDR1 and CDR2: DFQATT and SNEGSKA (reference sequence). Deletions cut 1 base from V and 4 bases from J, with 7 bases between. This CDR3 is built from 12 residues. The CDR3 DNA sequence: TGCAGTGCTAGAGGGCCGTCCACTGAAGCTTTCTTT. It encodes CSARGPSTEAFF.

A few counts support this clonotype. A much bigger clone sits one base away, suggesting this may be a read error. The V gene is TRBV6-2 or TRBV6-3, the J gene TRBJ2-3; D may be TRBD1 (6 bases). Trimming took off 6 bases at V and 2 bases at J, with 9 bases between the two ends. The length of the CDR3 is 13 residues. Germline CDR1 MNHEY, CDR2 SVGEGT. CDR3 bases: TGTGCCAGCAGGGGGGCGAACACAGATACGCAGTATTTT. Encoded protein: CASRGANTDTQYF.

The V call is TRBV29-1, the J call TRBJ2-5; 7 nucleotides line up with TRBD1. Germline V gene lookup returns CDR1 SQVTM and CDR2 ANQGSEA. The CDR3 totals 15 residues. Trimming removed 3 bases from V and 5 bases from J; junction bases left unmatched: 12. CDR3 in amino acids: CSVEPTGFFGETQYF. CDR3 coding DNA: TGCAGCGTTGAGCCGACAGGGTTCTTCGGGGAGACCCAGTACTTC.